The entry below gives a single TCR beta chain sequence along with its context. These data come from a study of blood T cell repertoires in COVID-19. The overall study: T cells, B-cell-depleted T cells, or PBMCs provided the cDNA or gDNA that served as material.

As processed by the authors: Reference gene primer amplification gave nucleated cell count estimates. Clones were read by immunoSEQ multiplex PCR, and TCRdb kept only the in-frame ones, dropping some. V, J and clone size reflect that table, while D and trimming were determined from the DNA. The sample yields fewer than 60,000 clones, 80% to 90% seen once. Seattle patients were enrolled during active infection and followed longitudinally. The CDR3 is made up of 15 amino acids. V shed 4 bases, J shed 5 bases, and the junction held 9 bases outside the gene matches. Germline CDR1 SGHTA, CDR2 FQGTGA. Material for sequencing was peripheral blood. This TCR derives from a woman aged 60-70 years with COVID-19, enrolled during active disease. The rearrangement uses TRBV7-3 and TRBJ1-1, with TRBD1 matching over 8 bases. As DNA, the CDR3 is TGTGCCAGCAGCTCCGAAGGACAGGGATTGACTGAAGCTTTCTTT. Its translation: CASSSEGQGLTEAFF.